What follows are 3 T cell receptor beta chains derived from one specimen sequenced in a study of blood T cell repertoires in COVID-19. Sequenced by immunoSEQ multiplex PCR; TCRdb stores in-frame clones only, minus some. This sample carries some 120,000 clones, around four fifths of them seen once, and the ten largest clones take just under 25%. Sequencing was performed on peripheral blood. The source of these receptors is a human donor in a cohort sampled during active COVID-19.

The chain combines TRBV7-2 with TRBJ2-1, with a possible D match to TRBD2 (6 bases). The CDR3 extends over 15 amino acids. Deletions cut 6 bases from V and 4 bases from J, with 16 bases between. CDR1 SGHTA and CDR2 FQGNSA come from the germline V gene. For the CDR3, the DNA is TGTGCCAGCAGGCGCCGGGAGACACGTTACAATGAGCAGTTCTTC. This translates into CASRRRETRYNEQFF. Looking up the rest from reference TRBV7-2 and TRBJ2-1 gives the full variable domain: GAGVSQSPSNKVTEKGKDVELRCDPISGHTALYWYRQSLGQGLEFLIYFQGNSAPDKSGLPSDRFSAERTGGSVSTLTIQRTQQEDSAVYLCASRRRETRYNEQFFGPGTRLTVL.

This chain joins TRBV7-9 and TRBJ1-3; no clear D gene. The germline CDR1 and CDR2 sequences are SEHNR and FQNEAQ (reference sequence). The CDR3 is 13 residues long. The V end was cut by 5 bases, the J end by 5 bases, with 10 bases between. CDR3 residues: CASSISARNTIYF. Written as DNA, the CDR3 is TGTGCCAGCAGCATTTCAGCGAGAAACACCATATATTTT.

The gene calls are TRBV19 and TRBJ1-2; 9 nucleotides match TRBD1. V shed 3 bases and J 3 bases; nucleotides not matched to a gene: 2. Germline-derived CDR1 and CDR2 are LNHDA and SQIVND (reference sequence). The CDR3 totals 14 residues. CDR3 residues: CASSIRTGDYGYTF. The CDR3 DNA is TGTGCCAGTAGTATCCGGACAGGGGACTATGGCTACACCTTC.